This T cell receptor beta chain was found in a study of blood T cell repertoires in COVID-19. Looking at the study overall: Nucleic acid was either cDNA or gDNA, and it came from T cells, B-cell-depleted T cells, or PBMCs.

Libraries were prepared by immunoSEQ multiplex PCR; TCRdb keeps only in-frame clonotypes and omits some of them. Among about 120,000 clones listed, roughly four fifths were seen once. V lost 4 bases, J lost 0 bases, and 9 bases lay in between. This CDR3 is 14 amino acids long. Germline V lookup: CDR1 SGHRS, CDR2 YFSETQ. The specimen was peripheral blood. This rearrangement joins TRBV5-1 to TRBJ2-3; maybe TRBD2 (6 bases). The receptor was isolated from a woman in her 70s with acute or convalescent COVID-19. The CDR3 loop is CASSPGTSTDTQYF. CDR3 coding DNA: TGCGCCAGCAGCCCCGGGACTAGCACAGATACGCAGTATTTT.